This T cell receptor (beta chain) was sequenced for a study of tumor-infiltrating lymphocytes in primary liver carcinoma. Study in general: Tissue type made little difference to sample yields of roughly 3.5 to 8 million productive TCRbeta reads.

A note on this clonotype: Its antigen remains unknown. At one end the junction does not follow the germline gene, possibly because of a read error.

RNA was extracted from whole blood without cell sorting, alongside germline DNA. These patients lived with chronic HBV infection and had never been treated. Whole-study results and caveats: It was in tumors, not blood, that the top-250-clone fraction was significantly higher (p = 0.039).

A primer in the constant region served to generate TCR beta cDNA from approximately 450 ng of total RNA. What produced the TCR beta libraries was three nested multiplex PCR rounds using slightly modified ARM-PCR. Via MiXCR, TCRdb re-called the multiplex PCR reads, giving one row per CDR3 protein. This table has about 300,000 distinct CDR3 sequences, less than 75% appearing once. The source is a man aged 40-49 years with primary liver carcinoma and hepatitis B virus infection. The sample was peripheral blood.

Written as DNA, the CDR3 is TGCAACGTTGACACTAGCGGGAGCCCCTACAATGAGCAGTTCTTC. It is translated as CNVDTSGSPYNEQFF. The V and J genes are TRBV29-1 and TRBJ2-1; 11 nucleotides line up with TRBD2. The CDR3 runs to 15 residues. The germline gives CDR1 SQVTM, CDR2 ANQGSEA.